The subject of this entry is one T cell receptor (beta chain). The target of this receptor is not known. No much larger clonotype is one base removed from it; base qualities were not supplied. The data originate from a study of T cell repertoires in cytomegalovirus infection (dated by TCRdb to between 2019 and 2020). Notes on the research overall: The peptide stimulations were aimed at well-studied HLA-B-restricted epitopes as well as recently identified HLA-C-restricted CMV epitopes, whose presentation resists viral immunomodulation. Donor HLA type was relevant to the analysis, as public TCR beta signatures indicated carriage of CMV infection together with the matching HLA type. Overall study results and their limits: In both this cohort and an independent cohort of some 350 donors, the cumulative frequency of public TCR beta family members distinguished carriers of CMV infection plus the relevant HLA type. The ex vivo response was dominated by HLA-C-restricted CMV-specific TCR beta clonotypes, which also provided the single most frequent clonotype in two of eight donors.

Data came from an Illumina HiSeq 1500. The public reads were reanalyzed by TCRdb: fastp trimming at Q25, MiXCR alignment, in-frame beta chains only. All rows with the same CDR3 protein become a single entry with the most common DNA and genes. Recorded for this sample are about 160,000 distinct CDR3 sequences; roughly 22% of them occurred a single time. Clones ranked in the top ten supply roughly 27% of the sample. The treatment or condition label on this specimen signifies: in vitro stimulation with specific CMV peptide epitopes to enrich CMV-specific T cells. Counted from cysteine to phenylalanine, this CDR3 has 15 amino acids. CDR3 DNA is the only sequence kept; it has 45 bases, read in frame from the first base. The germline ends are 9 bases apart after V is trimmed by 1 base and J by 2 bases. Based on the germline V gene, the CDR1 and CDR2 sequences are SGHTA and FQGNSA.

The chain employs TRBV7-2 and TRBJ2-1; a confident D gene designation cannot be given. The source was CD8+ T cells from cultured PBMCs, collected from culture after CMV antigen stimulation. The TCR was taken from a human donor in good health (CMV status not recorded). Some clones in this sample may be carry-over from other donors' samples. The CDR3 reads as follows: CASSLDHGAYNEQFF. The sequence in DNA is TGTGCCAGCAGCTTAGACCATGGGGCCTACAATGAGCAGTTCTTC.